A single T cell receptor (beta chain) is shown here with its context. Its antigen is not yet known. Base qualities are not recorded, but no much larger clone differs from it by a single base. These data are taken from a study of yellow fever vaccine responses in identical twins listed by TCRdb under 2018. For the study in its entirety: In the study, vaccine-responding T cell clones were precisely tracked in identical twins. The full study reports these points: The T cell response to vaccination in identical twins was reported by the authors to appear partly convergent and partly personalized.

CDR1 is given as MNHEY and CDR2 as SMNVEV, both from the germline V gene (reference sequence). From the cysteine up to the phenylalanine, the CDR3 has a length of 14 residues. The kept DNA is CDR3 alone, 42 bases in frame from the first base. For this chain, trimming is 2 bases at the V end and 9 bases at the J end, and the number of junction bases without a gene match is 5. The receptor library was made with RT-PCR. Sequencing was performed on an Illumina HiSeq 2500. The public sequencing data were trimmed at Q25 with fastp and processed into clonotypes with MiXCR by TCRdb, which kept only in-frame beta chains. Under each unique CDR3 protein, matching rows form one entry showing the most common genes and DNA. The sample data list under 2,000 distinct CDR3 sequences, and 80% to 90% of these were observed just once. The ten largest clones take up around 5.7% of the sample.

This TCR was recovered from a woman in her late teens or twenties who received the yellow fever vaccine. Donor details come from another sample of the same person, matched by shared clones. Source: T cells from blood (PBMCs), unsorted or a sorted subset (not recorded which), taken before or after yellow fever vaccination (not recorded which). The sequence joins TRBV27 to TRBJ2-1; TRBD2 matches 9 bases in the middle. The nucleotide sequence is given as TGTGCCAGCAGTTTAGGACTAGCGATGATTGAGCAGTTCTTC. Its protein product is CASSLGLAMIEQFF.